This TCR beta chain was captured in a study of CD8+CD57+ T cells in acquired aplastic anemia. In the study overall: Sorted CD4+ and CD8+ cells gave an average of about 3 ug of DNA. Whole-study findings and limits: Between patients and controls, around 31 CD8+ CDR3 sequences were found in common.

The junction had 13 bases not matched to a gene; V was cut back by 3 bases and J by 3 bases. The CDR3 spans 18 residues. Germline-derived CDR1 and CDR2 are SGHDN and FVKESK. Concerning this clonotype: The target antigen is unknown.

TCR beta VDJ and CDR3 were profiled, and genomic DNA was the template. From the reads, TCRdb called clonotypes with MiXCR, one entry per CDR3 protein. Of about 420,000 distinct CDR3 sequences in the sample, around 68% were seen once. The source of this sequence is a human donor in good health, serving as a control. Sequenced: sorted CD4+, CD8+, or CD8+CD57+ T cells (not recorded which) from PBMCs. This sequence joins TRBV14 and TRBJ1-2; TRBD1 agrees at 10 bases. CDR3 DNA: TGTGCCAGCAGCCACCGGACAGGGGGTCGATGCCTTGACTATGGCTACACCTTC. It encodes CASSHRTGGRCLDYGYTF.